The 23 T cell receptor beta chains given below trace back to one sample, sequenced in a study of OX40 agonist ivuxolimab in advanced cancers. Clones were read by immunoSEQ multiplex PCR, and TCRdb kept only the in-frame ones, dropping some. The sample yields about 98,000 clones, 88% seen once. Material: CD4+ or CD8+ T cells sorted from blood, obtained in a trial of the OX40 agonist ivuxolimab. These receptors were taken from an adult with an advanced solid tumor such as melanoma, head and neck, liver or kidney cancer.

The chain couples TRBV5-4 to TRBJ2-3, with 10 bases fitting TRBD1. The germline CDR1 and CDR2 sequences are SGHNT and YYREEE (reference sequence). The CDR3 contains 17 residues. Trimming at V came to 4 bases and at J to 1 base, leaving 9 bases not matched to a gene. The CDR3 region has the DNA TGTGCCAGCAGCCTGGCCGTGGACAGGGGGGGCACAGATACGCAGTATTTT. Encoded protein: CASSLAVDRGGTDTQYF.

The CDR3 bases are TGCGCCAGCAGCCCGGGCCTGGATCCGGAGACCCAGTACTTC. Amino acids: CASSPGLDPETQYF. The rearrangement links TRBV4-3 to TRBJ2-5; D unclear. CDR1 and CDR2 from the germline V gene are LGHNA and YSLEER. Trimming pared 4 bases from V and 5 bases from J, leaving 14 bases between. This CDR3 region has 14 residues.

The genes are TRBV29-1 and TRBJ2-1; D may be TRBD2 (6 bases). The CDR3 sequence is 14 residues long. Germline V gene sequence: CDR1 SQVTM, CDR2 ANQGSEA. V lost 5 bases, J lost 8 bases, and 19 bases lay in between. CDR3 region: CSVKGRLGSDEQFF. The CDR3 bases are TGCAGCGTTAAGGGGAGACTAGGGTCCGATGAGCAGTTCTTC.

The J gene is TRBJ1-2, the V gene TRBV27; 9 nucleotides match TRBD1. The CDR3 is made up of 13 amino acids. The germline V gene has CDR1 MNHEY and CDR2 SMNVEV (reference sequence). Trimming removed 6 bases from V and 4 bases from J; junction bases left unmatched: 3. The CDR3 loop is CASRGTGSYGYTF. Here the CDR3 DNA reads TGTGCCAGCAGGGGGACAGGGAGCTATGGCTACACCTTC.

This clone was counted once. The chain combines TRBV6-6 with TRBJ2-1, with D possibly being TRBD2 (5 bases). V was pared by 5 bases and J by 7 bases, with 15 bases between. Germline loops: CDR1 MNHNY, CDR2 SVGAGI (reference sequence). This CDR3 comprises 14 residues. The CDR3 bases are TGTGCCAGCAGTGGCAATAGCGTGGTGAATGAGCAGTTCTTC. This codes for CASSGNSVVNEQFF.

The chain links TRBV19 to TRBJ2-2; 10 positions agree with TRBD1. The CDR3 is 14 residues long. Germline V gene lookup returns CDR1 LNHDA and CDR2 SQIVND (reference sequence). The trim removed 10 bases at V and 6 bases at J, leaving 8 bases unmatched. DNA for the CDR3: TGTGCCATACCATTCGGGACAGGGGCCGGGGAGCTGTTTTTT. Translation: CAIPFGTGAGELFF.

This chain links TRBV2 with TRBJ2-1; D is unresolved. The CDR3 totals 13 residues. From germline, CDR1 is SNHLY and CDR2 FYNNEI. The germline V and J ends were trimmed by 7 bases and 1 base, with 8 bases remaining between them. As DNA, the CDR3 is TGTGCCAGCAATGCCAATTCCTACAATGAGCAGTTCTTC. The encoded protein is CASNANSYNEQFF.

The count of this clone is one. The CDR3 region has the DNA TGTGCCAGCAGTGGCGGCCAGGGGTCTTCCTTGGGCGTCCTGACTTTC. Translation: CASSGGQGSSLGVLTF. The J gene is TRBJ2-6, the V gene TRBV6-1; TRBD1 is a possible D gene (6 bases). This CDR3 spans 16 amino acids. V gave up 4 bases and J gave up 12 bases, with 22 bases separating them. Germline CDR1 MNHNS, CDR2 SASEGT.

The rearrangement joins TRBV19 to TRBJ1-5; D ambiguous. This CDR3 comprises 13 residues. Trimming shortened V by 1 base and J by 6 bases, and 7 bases separated the two germline ends. Per the germline V gene, CDR1 is LNHDA and CDR2 is SQIVND (reference sequence). Written as DNA, the CDR3 is TGTGCCAGTAGTATAGCACTTTTTCAGCCCCAGCATTTT. Protein sequence: CASSIALFQPQHF.

The chain has TRBV11-1 and TRBJ2-1, with D perhaps TRBD1 or TRBD2 (7 bases each). The CDR3 has 17 residues. Germline V lookup: CDR1 SGHAT, CDR2 FQDESV (reference sequence). V was cut by 1 base and J by 2 bases, with 15 bases left in between. The CDR3 DNA is TGTGCCAGCAGCTTAGAAGGGGGCGGGAGTACCTACAATGAGCAGTTCTTC. Amino acid sequence: CASSLEGGGSTYNEQFF.

This chain links TRBV5-1 with TRBJ1-5; the match to TRBD1 covers 12 bases. Germline assignment: CDR1 SGHRS and CDR2 YFSETQ. Unmatched junction bases numbered 5, after V lost 4 bases and J lost 0 bases. CDR3 length: 17 amino acids. CDR3 sequence reads: CASSPGQGALSNQPQHF. CDR3 DNA: TGCGCCAGCAGCCCGGGACAGGGGGCGCTTAGCAATCAGCCCCAGCATTTT.

This clone was seen more than once but under ten times. The rearrangement joins TRBV19 to TRBJ2-3; a weak D match, TRBD1 (6 bases). V lost 6 bases and J 0 bases, leaving 13 bases between the germline ends. Germline lookup yields CDR1 LNHDA and CDR2 SQIVND (reference sequence). This CDR3 comprises 15 residues. CDR3 protein: CASRKAQGSTDTQYF. In DNA, the CDR3 is TGTGCCAGTAGAAAAGCGCAGGGGAGCACAGATACGCAGTATTTT.

J is TRBJ2-7 and V is TRBV7-9; the D gene could be TRBD1 or TRBD2 (5 bases each). V was pared by 4 bases and J by 2 bases, with 12 bases between. There are 14 residues in the CDR3. Germline loops: CDR1 SEHNR, CDR2 FQNEAQ (reference sequence). CDR3 region: CASSSRDAAYEQYF. CDR3 nucleotides: TGTGCCAGCAGCTCCAGGGACGCCGCCTACGAGCAGTACTTC.

The chain is built from TRBV28 and TRBJ2-2; D uncertain. Trimming pared 4 bases from V and 3 bases from J, leaving 3 bases between. This CDR3 is 12 amino acids long. The germline V gene has CDR1 MDHEN and CDR2 SYDVKM. The DNA of the CDR3 is TGTGCCAGCAGTTCCTACACCGGGGAGCTGTTTTTT. Its protein product is CASSSYTGELFF.

V gene TRBV19 combines with J gene TRBJ2-1; TRBD2 matches at 15 bases. The CDR3 loop spans 16 amino acids. Unmatched junction bases numbered 7, after V lost 5 bases and J lost 8 bases. Germline V gene lookup returns CDR1 LNHDA and CDR2 SQIVND (reference sequence). The CDR3 bases are TGTGCCAGTAGTCCTCTCTGGACTAGCGGGAGGGATGAGCAGTTCTTC. Translated: CASSPLWTSGRDEQFF. Combining the CDR3 with reference TRBV19 and TRBJ2-1 gives the whole variable domain DGGITQSPKYLFRKEGQNVTLSCEQNLNHDAMYWYRQDPGQGLRLIYYSQIVNDFQKGDIAEGYSVSREKKESFPLTVTSAQKNPTAFYLCASSPLWTSGRDEQFFGPGTRLTVL.

The rearrangement links TRBV4-1 to TRBJ2-5; D is unclear. The V end was cut by 2 bases, the J end by 7 bases, with 11 bases between. The CDR3 length is 13 residues. Per germline, CDR1 MGHRA and CDR2 YSYEKL. CDR3 sequence (DNA): TGCGCCAGCAGCCAAATCAGCTCGGGGACCCAGTACTTC. It translates to CASSQISSGTQYF.

The V call is TRBV7-2, the J call TRBJ2-3, with D perhaps matching TRBD1 (6 bases). V dropped 2 bases and J dropped 6 bases, with 15 bases sitting between them. Germline CDR1 reads SGHTA; CDR2 reads FQGNSA. CDR3 length: 15 residues. In nucleotides, the CDR3 is TGTGCCAGCAGCTTAAATTCTGGGGGCCGGGATACGCAGTATTTT. Its protein product is CASSLNSGGRDTQYF.

The chain combines TRBV5-1 with TRBJ1-2; D ambiguous. Trimming shortened V by 1 base and J by 8 bases, and 15 bases separated the two germline ends. The germline CDR1 and CDR2 sequences are SGHRS and YFSETQ. The CDR3 is made up of 14 amino acids. CDR3: CASSLLAYSSGYTF. The DNA of the CDR3 is TGCGCCAGCAGCTTGCTAGCGTACAGCTCCGGCTACACCTTC.

The rearrangement joins TRBV7-3 to TRBJ2-1; 9 nucleotides line up with TRBD2. This CDR3 is 16 amino acids long. With 5 bases clipped from V and 6 bases from J, the junction kept 11 bases outside the gene matches. Germline V gene data show CDR1 as SGHTA and CDR2 as FQGTGA. Here the CDR3 reads CASSPGGGRAVNEQFF. The CDR3 nucleotides are TGTGCCAGCAGCCCCGGGGGCGGGAGGGCCGTCAATGAGCAGTTCTTC.

The V call is TRBV6-6, the J call TRBJ1-1; weak D call: TRBD1 (5 bases). This CDR3 is 11 amino acids long. The germline V and J ends were trimmed by 7 bases and 7 bases, with 10 bases remaining between them. Germline-derived CDR1 and CDR2 are MNHNY and SVGAGI (reference sequence). The DNA of the CDR3 is TGTGCCAGCACCCAAGGGGTTGAAGCTTTCTTT. Encoded protein: CASTQGVEAFF.

The genes are TRBV28 and TRBJ1-3, with D possibly matching TRBD1 (5 bases). The V gene's germline CDR1 is MDHEN and CDR2 SYDVKM. This CDR3 contains 15 residues. Deletions cut 6 bases from V and 2 bases from J, with 14 bases between. The CDR3 spells CASRGTYSPGNTIYF. DNA of the CDR3: TGTGCCAGCAGGGGGACGTACTCGCCTGGAAACACCATATATTTT.

A single count supports this clone. The chain uses TRBV7-9 and TRBJ1-6, with 10 nucleotides matching TRBD1. V trimming: 4 bases; J trimming: 9 bases; junction bases outside the gene matches: 3. From germline, CDR1 is SEHNR and CDR2 FQNEAQ (reference sequence). CDR3 length equals 14 residues. CDR3 in DNA: TGTGCCAGCAGCTCAGACAGGGGGCTTTCACCCCTCCACTTT. Translated, it gives CASSSDRGLSPLHF.

CDR3 DNA sequence: TGTGCCAGCAGTTACTCGAGCGGGGCAGAGACCCAGTACTTC. Translating gives CASSYSSGAETQYF. J is TRBJ2-5 and V is TRBV6-5; TRBD2 matches at 7 bases. The CDR3 runs to 14 residues. Per germline, CDR1 MNHEY and CDR2 SVGAGI. Unmatched junction bases numbered 2, after V lost 0 bases and J lost 4 bases.